This TCR beta chain was observed in a study of lymphopenia after photon versus proton radiotherapy. Sequenced by immunoSEQ multiplex PCR; TCRdb stores in-frame clones only, minus some. The data contain 50,000 or so clones, 92% of them singletons. This TCR came from a woman in her 40s with cholangiocarcinoma. The sequenced sample was peripheral blood, obtained from a patient treated with photon-based radiotherapy.

DNA for the CDR3: TGTGCCAGCAGCTTAGCAGGGAGGGTAGAGACCCAGTACTTC. This encodes CASSLAGRVETQYF. The chain has TRBV11-1 and TRBJ2-5, with 7 bases aligning to TRBD2. Looked up from germline, CDR1 is SGHAT and CDR2 is FQDESV (reference sequence). This CDR3 is 14 amino acids long. The V gene end was trimmed by 0 bases and the J gene end by 4 bases; junction bases not matched to a gene: 2.